This TCR beta chain was sequenced during a study of shared clonotypes between healthy human individuals. General observations from the study: With a handful of donors compared, about 5% of naive CD4 clonotypes were shared. Represented diversity (both genetic and exposure-history) was limited by the small number of donors.

Tens of thousands of T cell genomes, or about 190 ng DNA, went into the sorted-subset replicate PCRs. Assay: immunoSEQ multiplex PCR; the TCRdb copy retains only in-frame clones and omits some. The data contain more than 2 million clones, 90% to 97% of them singletons. This clone was counted a single time. As yet, its antigen is unknown. The CD4+ fraction was divided into a CD45RA+ naive subset and a CD45RA-negative memory subset. CDR1 is SNHLY and CDR2 is FYNNEI in the germline V gene. The CDR3 is 13 amino acids. Trimming took 6 bases from V and 4 from J, leaving 12 bases between them. The chain combines TRBV2 with TRBJ2-5, with D possibly being TRBD1 (8 bases). Sequenced sample: naive CD4+ T cells sorted from blood. As to subset: CD45RA+ positively selected. The sequence was obtained from a man aged 18 to 29 in good health. The CDR3 region is CASRTGEGETQYF. CDR3 bases: TGTGCCAGCAGGACAGGGGAGGGAGAGACCCAGTACTTC.